This T cell receptor beta chain was identified during a study of blood T cell repertoires in COVID-19. The wider study: Acute-phase and convalescent COVID-19 samples originated in the United States, Italy and Spain.

Seattle participants joined during active infection and were tracked over time. Study processing details: How many nucleated cells were present was estimated from reference gene primer amplification. Repertoires were generated with immunoSEQ multiplex PCR, while TCRdb's copy carries only in-frame clones and drops some. V, J and clone size reflect that table, while D and trimming were determined from the DNA. The data show roughly 300,000 clones, over 75% seen once. The CDR3 spans 15 residues. Trimming cost V 7 bases and J 0 bases, with 13 bases left between them. Germline V lookup: CDR1 LNHDA, CDR2 SQIVND (reference sequence).

The specimen was peripheral blood. The source of this sequence is a woman younger than 45 with COVID-19, enrolled during active disease. The J gene is TRBJ1-3, the V gene TRBV19; D remains ambiguous. The CDR3 region is CASISRGVSGNTIYF. DNA for the CDR3: TGTGCCAGTATTTCACGAGGAGTCTCTGGAAACACCATATATTTT.